This record covers a single TCR beta chain. The protocol was immunoSEQ multiplex PCR, while the TCRdb copy is restricted to in-frame clones and leaves out a portion. Of 2,100,000 or so clones in the sample, approximately 96% are singletons; the top ten hold about 0.13%. The entry originates in a study of shared clonotypes between healthy human individuals. The length of the CDR3 is 14 residues. Germline CDR1 and CDR2: MNHNS and SASEGT. V was cut by 7 bases and J by 5 bases, with 15 bases left in between. The sample taken for sequencing was naive CD4+ T cells sorted from blood. As to subset: CD45RA+ positively selected. This rearrangement joins TRBV6-1 to TRBJ2-1; D might be TRBD1 (5 bases). The source is a man between 18 and 35 years old in good health. CDR3 DNA sequence: TGTGCCAGCAAGGGGCAGGGCGGCCACAATGAGCAGTTCTTC. Translated: CASKGQGGHNEQFF.